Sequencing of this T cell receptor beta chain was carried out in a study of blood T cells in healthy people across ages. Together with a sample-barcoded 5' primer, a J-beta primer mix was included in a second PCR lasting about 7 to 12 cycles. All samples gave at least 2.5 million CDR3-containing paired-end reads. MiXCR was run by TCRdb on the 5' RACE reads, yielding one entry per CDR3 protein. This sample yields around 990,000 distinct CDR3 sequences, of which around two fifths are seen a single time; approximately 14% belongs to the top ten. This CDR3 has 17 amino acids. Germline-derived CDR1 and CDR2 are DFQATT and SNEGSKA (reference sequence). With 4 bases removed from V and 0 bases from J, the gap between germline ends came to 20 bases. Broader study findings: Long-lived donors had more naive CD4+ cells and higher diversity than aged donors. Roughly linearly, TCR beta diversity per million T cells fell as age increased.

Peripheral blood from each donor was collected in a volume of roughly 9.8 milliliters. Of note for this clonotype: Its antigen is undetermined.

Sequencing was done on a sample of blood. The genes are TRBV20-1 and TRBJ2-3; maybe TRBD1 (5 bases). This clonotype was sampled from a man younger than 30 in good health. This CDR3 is CSAKTAHLHPSTDTQYF. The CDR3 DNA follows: TGCAGTGCTAAGACAGCACATCTTCACCCTAGCACAGATACGCAGTATTTT.